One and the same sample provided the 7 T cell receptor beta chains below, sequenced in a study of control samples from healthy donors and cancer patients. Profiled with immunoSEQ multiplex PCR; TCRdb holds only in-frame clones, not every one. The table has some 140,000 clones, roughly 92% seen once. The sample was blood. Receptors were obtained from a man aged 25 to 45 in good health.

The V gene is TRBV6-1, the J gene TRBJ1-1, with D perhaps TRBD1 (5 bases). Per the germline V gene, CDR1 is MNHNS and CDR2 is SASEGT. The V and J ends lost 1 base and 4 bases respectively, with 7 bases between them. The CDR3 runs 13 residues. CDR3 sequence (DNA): TGTGCCAGCAGTGAAGGGGGGGTCACTGAAGCTTTCTTT. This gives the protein CASSEGGVTEAFF.

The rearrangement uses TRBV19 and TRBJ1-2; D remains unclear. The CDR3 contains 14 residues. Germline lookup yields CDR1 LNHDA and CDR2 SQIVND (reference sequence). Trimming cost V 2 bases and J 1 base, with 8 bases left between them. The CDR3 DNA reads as TGTGCCAGTAGTATAAGGACTTTTAACTATGGCTACACCTTC. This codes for CASSIRTFNYGYTF.

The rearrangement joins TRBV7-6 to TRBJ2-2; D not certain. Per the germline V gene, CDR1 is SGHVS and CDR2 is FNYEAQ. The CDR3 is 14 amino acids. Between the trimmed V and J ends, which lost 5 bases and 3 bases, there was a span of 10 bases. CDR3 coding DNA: TGTGCCAGCAGCCCGAAGATGGACACCGGGGAGCTGTTTTTT. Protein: CASSPKMDTGELFF.

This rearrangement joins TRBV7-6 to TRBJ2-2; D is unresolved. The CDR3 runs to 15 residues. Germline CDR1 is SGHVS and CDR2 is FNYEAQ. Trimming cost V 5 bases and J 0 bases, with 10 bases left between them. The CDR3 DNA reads TGTGCCAGCAGCCCATCCACCACGAACACCGGGGAGCTGTTTTTT. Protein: CASSPSTTNTGELFF. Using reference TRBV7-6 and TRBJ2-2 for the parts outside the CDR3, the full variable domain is GAGVSQSPRYKVTKRGQDVALRCDPISGHVSLYWYRQALGQGPEFLTYFNYEAQQDKSGLPNDRFSAERPEGSISTLTIQRTEQRDSAMYRCASSPSTTNTGELFFGEGSRLTVL.

This CDR3 is CASSDSVRTGAGEQFF. The CDR3 DNA reads as TGCGCCAGCAGCGACAGTGTAAGGACAGGGGCGGGTGAGCAGTTCTTC. J is TRBJ2-1 and V is TRBV5-1; 9 bases fit TRBD1. V lost 4 bases, J lost 9 bases, and 14 bases stayed unmatched. The CDR3 is 16 residues long. CDR1 and CDR2 from the germline V gene are SGHRS and YFSETQ.

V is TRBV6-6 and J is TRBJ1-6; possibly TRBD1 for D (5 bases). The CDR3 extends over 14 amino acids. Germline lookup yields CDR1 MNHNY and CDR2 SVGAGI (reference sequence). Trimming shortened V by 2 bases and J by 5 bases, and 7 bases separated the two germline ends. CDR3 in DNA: TGTGCCAGCAGTTACGGGACTGATAATTCACCCCTCCACTTT. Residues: CASSYGTDNSPLHF.

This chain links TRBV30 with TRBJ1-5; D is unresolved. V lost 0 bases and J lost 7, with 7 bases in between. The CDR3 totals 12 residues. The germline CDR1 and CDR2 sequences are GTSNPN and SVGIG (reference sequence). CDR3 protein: CAWSVRGQPQHF. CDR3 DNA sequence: TGTGCCTGGAGTGTACGAGGGCAGCCCCAGCATTTT.